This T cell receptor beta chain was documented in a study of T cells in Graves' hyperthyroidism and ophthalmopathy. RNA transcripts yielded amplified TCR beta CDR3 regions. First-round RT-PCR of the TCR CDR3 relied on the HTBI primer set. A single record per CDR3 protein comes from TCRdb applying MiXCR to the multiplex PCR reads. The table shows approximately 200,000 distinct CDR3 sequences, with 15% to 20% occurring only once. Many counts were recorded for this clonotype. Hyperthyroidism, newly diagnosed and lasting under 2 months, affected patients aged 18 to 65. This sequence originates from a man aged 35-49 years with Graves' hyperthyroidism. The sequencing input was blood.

The CDR3: CASSQGLAGGPDEQFF. The CDR3 nucleotides are TGTGCCAGCAGCCAAGGACTAGCGGGGGGGCCCGATGAGCAGTTCTTC. V and J are TRBV3-1 and TRBJ2-1, with 14 bases fitting TRBD2. V lost 1 base and J lost 8; bases outside the gene matches: 4. CDR1 is LGHDT and CDR2 is YNNKEL in the germline V gene (reference sequence). The CDR3 has 16 residues.